This T cell receptor beta chain was obtained from a study of shared clonotypes between healthy human individuals. For the study at large: Aged between 18 and 49, the donors were two women and three men.

Assay: immunoSEQ multiplex PCR; the TCRdb copy retains only in-frame clones and omits some. This sample has roughly 650,000 clones, with approximately 96% found just once. Germline V gene sequence: CDR1 LNHDA, CDR2 SQIVND (reference sequence). The length of the CDR3 is 15 residues. The V end lost 3 bases, the J end lost 4 bases, and 13 bases lay between the germline ends. Naive CD8 cells lacked CD45RO and underwent positive selection for CCR7, leaving out terminally differentiated effector memory CD45RA+ cells. The origin of this receptor is a woman aged 30 to 39 in good health. Sequencing used naive CD8+ T cells sorted from blood. The chain couples TRBV19 to TRBJ2-1; D is possibly TRBD1 or TRBD2 (5 bases each). The CDR3 is CASSIAGAVYNEQFF. CDR3 in DNA: TGTGCCAGTAGTATTGCCGGGGCCGTATACAATGAGCAGTTCTTC.